The sequence of this T cell receptor (beta chain) was determined in a study of a mutant IDH1 vaccine in newly diagnosed glioma. The sample's time point: week 11, during vaccination. Each dose of the vaccine consisted of 300 ug of mutant IDH1 20-mer peptide, with topical imiquimod. Clones were read by immunoSEQ multiplex PCR, and TCRdb kept only the in-frame ones, dropping some. The sample includes approximately 61,000 clones, roughly 80% of them seen just once. For this clone: Its antigen is unidentified.

Sequenced here: PBMCs, sampled from a glioma patient whose treatment included an IDH1 peptide vaccine. The TCR comes from a middle-aged man with glioma.

CDR3 amino acids: CASSPQGPRGYTF. The CDR3 DNA reads TGCGCCAGCAGCCCTCAGGGCCCCAGAGGCTACACCTTC. The V gene is TRBV5-1, the J gene TRBJ1-2, with D perhaps TRBD1 (5 bases). Trimming took off 4 bases at V and 8 bases at J, with 15 bases between the two ends. CDR3 length: 13 amino acids. In germline, CDR1 is SGHRS, CDR2 YFSETQ.